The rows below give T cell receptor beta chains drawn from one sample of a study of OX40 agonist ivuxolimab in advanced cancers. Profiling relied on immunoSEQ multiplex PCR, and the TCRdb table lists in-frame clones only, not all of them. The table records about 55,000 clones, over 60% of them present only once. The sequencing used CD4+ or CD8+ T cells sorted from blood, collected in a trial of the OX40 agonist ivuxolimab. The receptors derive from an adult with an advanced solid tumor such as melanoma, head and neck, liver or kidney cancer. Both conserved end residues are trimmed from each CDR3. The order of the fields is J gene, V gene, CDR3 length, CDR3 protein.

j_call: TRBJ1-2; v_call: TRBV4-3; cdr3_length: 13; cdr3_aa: ASSPWTDTNYGYT
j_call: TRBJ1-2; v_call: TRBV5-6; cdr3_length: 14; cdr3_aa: ASSLVGQGMDYGYT
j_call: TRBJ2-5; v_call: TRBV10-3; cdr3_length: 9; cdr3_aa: AISFGETQY
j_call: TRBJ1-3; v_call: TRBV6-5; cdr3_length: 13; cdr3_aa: ASSLDRFSGNTIY
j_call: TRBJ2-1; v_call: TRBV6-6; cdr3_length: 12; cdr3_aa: ASRSTSGSNEQF
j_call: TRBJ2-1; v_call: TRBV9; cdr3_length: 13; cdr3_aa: ASSSRTSGSNEQF
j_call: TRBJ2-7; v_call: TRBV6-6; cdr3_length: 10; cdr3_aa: ASSSDHYEQY
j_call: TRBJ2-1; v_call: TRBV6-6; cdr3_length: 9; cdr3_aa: ASKQVNEQF
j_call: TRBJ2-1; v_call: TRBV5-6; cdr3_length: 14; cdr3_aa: ASSLDRGRIYNEQF
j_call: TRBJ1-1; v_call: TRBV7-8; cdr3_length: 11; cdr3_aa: ASSEGLRVSAF
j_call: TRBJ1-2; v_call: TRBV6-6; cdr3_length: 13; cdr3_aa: ASSYSEGTAGGYT
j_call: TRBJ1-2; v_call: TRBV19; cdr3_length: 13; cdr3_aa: ASSTAGTGYGGYT
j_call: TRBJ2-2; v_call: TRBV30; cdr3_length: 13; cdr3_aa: AWSPVGRGTGELF
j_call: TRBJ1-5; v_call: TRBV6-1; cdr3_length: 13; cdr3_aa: ASSHGTHSNQPQH
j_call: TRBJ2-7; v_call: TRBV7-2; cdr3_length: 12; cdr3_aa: ASSLEADNYEQY
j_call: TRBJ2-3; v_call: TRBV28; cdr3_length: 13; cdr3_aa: ASSSLAGGTDTQY
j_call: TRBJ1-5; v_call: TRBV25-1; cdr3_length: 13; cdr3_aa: ASRSRGEGNQPQH
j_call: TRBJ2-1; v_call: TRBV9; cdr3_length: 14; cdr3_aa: ASSARLGNSYNEQF
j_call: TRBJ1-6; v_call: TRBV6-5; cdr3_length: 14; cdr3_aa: ASSYGVAGGYSPLH
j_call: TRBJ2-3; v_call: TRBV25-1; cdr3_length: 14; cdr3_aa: ASSDPQGFPTDTQY
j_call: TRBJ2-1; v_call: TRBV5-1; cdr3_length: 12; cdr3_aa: ASSLEGTYNEQF
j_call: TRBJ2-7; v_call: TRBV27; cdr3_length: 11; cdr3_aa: ASSLADNYEQY
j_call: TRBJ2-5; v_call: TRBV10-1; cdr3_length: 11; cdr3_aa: ASSRDSQETQY
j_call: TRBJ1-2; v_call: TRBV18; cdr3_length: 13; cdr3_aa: ASSPGTGEGYGYT
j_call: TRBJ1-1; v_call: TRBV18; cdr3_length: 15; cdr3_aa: ASSPQSAGAGNTEAF
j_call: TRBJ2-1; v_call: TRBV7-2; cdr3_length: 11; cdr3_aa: ASSFQYYNEQF
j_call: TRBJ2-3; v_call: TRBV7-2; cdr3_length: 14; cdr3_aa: ASSQRQSSSTDTQY
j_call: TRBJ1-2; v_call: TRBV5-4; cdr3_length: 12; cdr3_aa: ASSVDSQTGGYT
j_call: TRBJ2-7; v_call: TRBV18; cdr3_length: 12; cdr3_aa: ASSRGIESYEQY
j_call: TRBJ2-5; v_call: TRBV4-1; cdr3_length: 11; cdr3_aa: ASSPRAQETQY
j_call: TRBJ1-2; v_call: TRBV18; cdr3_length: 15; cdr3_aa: ASSPQRQGRLDYGYT
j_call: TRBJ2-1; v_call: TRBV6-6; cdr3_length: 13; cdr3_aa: ASSYSVIAIDEQF
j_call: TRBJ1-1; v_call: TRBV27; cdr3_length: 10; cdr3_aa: ASRHRGPEAF
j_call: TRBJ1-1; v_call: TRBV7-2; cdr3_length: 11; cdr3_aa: AGRQGAWTEAF
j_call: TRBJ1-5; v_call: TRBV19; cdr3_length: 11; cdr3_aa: ASMERDKAPQH
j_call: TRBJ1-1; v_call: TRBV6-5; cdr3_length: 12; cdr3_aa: ASSYSRDPSLAF
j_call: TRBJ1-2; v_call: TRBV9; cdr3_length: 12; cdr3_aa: ASSVDPKFYGYT
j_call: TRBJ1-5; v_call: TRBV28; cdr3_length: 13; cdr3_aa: ASSSDRGSNQPQH
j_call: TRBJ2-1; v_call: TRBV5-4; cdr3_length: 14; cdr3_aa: ASSLGAGGTYNEQF
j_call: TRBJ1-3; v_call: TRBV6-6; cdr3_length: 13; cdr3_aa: ASSRTPSSGNTIY
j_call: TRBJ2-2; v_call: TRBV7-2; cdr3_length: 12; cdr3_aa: ASSPRTEPGELF
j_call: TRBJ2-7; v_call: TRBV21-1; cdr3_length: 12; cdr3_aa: ASSKDRGNYEQY
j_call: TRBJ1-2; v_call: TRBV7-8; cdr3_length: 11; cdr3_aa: ASSALASYGYT
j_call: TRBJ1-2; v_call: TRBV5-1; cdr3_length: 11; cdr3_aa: ASSLQGYYGYT
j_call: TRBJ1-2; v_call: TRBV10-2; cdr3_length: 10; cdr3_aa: ASSPGQHGYT
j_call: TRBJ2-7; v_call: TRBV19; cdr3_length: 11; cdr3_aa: ASSRGPSYEQY
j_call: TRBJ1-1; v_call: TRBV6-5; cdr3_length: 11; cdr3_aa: ASSYDGGSEAF
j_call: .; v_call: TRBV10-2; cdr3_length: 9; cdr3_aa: ASSPSYEQY
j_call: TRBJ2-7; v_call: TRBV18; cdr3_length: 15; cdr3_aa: ASSPFPLGRGFQEQY
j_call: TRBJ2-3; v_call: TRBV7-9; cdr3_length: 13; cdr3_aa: ASRGTSGNTDTQY
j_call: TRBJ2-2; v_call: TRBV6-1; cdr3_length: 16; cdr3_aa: ASSEEGAGLMNTGELF
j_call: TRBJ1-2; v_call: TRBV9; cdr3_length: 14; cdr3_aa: ASSVNIAAHNYGYT
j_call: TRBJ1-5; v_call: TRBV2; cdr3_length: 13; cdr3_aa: ASNGQGTANQPQH
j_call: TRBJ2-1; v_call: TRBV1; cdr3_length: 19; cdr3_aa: TSSQQEGGLALIDSYNEQF
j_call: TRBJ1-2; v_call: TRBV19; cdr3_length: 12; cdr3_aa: ASSPPRGDYGYT